The 20 T cell receptor beta chains given below trace back to one sample, sequenced in a study of blood T cells in healthy people across ages. It was with a sample-barcoded 5' primer and a J-beta primer mix that a second PCR of roughly 7 to 12 cycles was run. TCRdb reanalysed the 5' RACE reads using MiXCR and keeps one entry per CDR3 protein. The profile shows about 720,000 distinct CDR3 sequences, about a fifth of them singletons. Sequencing was done on a sample of blood. Receptors were obtained from a man between 65 and 85 years old in good health.

The chain joins TRBV12-3 or TRBV12-4 to TRBJ1-4; no firm D call. CDR3 length equals 17 residues. The ends were cut back, 2 bases at V and 5 bases at J, with 18 bases in the middle. CDR3 coding DNA: TGTGCCAGCAGTTTACGGGGAGTTGGGAGGGAGAATGAAAAACTGTTTTTT. It is translated as CASSLRGVGRENEKLFF.

The chain recombines TRBV20-1 with TRBJ2-5, with 7 bases that match TRBD2. The junction had 15 bases not matched to a gene; V was cut back by 0 bases and J by 2 bases. There are 18 residues in the CDR3. From germline, CDR1 is DFQATT and CDR2 SNEGSKA (reference sequence). CDR3 sequence reads: CSARDPKPETSPQETQYF. CDR3 DNA: TGCAGTGCTAGAGATCCCAAACCCGAGACTAGCCCACAAGAGACCCAGTACTTC.

Only a few counts were recorded for this clonotype. The V gene is TRBV27, the J gene TRBJ1-2; a possible D gene is TRBD1 (6 bases). V lost 5 bases and J 8 bases, leaving 18 bases between the germline ends. This CDR3 is built from 14 residues. CDR1 and CDR2 (germline): MNHEY, SMNVEV (reference sequence). This CDR3 reads CASSPTRQGNGYTF. The CDR3 DNA sequence: TGTGCCAGCAGTCCAACCAGGCAGGGGAACGGCTACACCTTC.

This clonotype was observed a handful of times. J is TRBJ1-1 and V is TRBV7-9, with D possibly being TRBD1 (6 bases). The V gene lost 5 bases and the J gene lost 1 base, with 14 bases spanning the gap. This CDR3 comprises 15 residues. Per the germline V gene, CDR1 is SEHNR and CDR2 is FQNEAQ (reference sequence). The CDR3 DNA sequence: TGTGCCAGCAGCCCATTCTGGACAGCGAACACTGAAGCTTTCTTT. Residues: CASSPFWTANTEAFF.

V gene TRBV28 combines with J gene TRBJ1-5; possibly TRBD1 for D (5 bases). CDR3 size: 14 residues. The V end lost 8 bases, the J end lost 1 base, and 12 bases lay between the germline ends. Germline V gene sequence: CDR1 MDHEN, CDR2 SYDVKM. The chain's CDR3 is CASWKAGSNQPQHF. As DNA, the CDR3 is TGTGCCAGCTGGAAGGCAGGGAGCAATCAGCCCCAGCATTTT.

The rearrangement uses TRBV11-1 and TRBJ2-2; 11 bases map to TRBD2. Germline loops: CDR1 SGHAT, CDR2 FQDESV (reference sequence). With V trimmed by 7 bases and J by 5 bases, 9 bases remained unmatched. This CDR3 has 16 amino acids. The CDR3 coding sequence is TGTGCCAGCACCCGGCGGCTAGCGGGAGGAACCGGGGAGCTGTTTTTT. Translated, it gives CASTRRLAGGTGELFF.

This clonotype was seen more than once but under ten times. This may stem from a read error, because a much larger clone lies one nucleotide away. The V and J genes are TRBV27 and TRBJ1-1; D remains unclear. V lost 4 bases and J lost 4, with 4 bases in between. Germline V lookup: CDR1 MNHEY, CDR2 SMNVEV (reference sequence). The CDR3 runs to 11 residues. This CDR3 is CASSSPTEAFF. The CDR3 region has the DNA TGTGCCAGCAGTTCCCCCACTGAAGCTTTCTTT.

The chain has TRBV7-2 and TRBJ1-2; 7 bases fit TRBD1. Germline loops: CDR1 SGHTA, CDR2 FQGNSA. CDR3 length equals 14 residues. V lost 4 bases and J lost 2; bases outside the gene matches: 4. CDR3 protein: CASSSQGENYGYTF. The DNA for the CDR3 is TGTGCCAGCAGCTCTCAGGGGGAGAACTATGGCTACACCTTC.

The genes are TRBV6-4 and TRBJ1-1; no clear D. Trimming removed 0 bases from V and 3 bases from J, with 11 bases in between. The CDR3 is 15 residues long. CDR1 is MRHNA and CDR2 is SNTAGT in the germline V gene. CDR3 DNA: TGTGCCAGCAGTGACTCTGGTTCACGGGACACTGAAGCTTTCTTT. Protein sequence: CASSDSGSRDTEAFF.

This chain links TRBV7-9 with TRBJ1-2; no clear D. V lost 4 bases and J 11 bases, leaving 11 bases between the germline ends. Looked up from germline, CDR1 is SEHNR and CDR2 is FQNEAQ (reference sequence). The CDR3 contains 11 residues. CDR3 DNA sequence: TGTGCCAGCAGCTCCAGGACCGATTACACCTTC. Translated, it gives CASSSRTDYTF.

The CDR3, as DNA: TGTGCCAGCAGCACACAGGGGGCGAACACCGGGGAGCTGTTTTTT. Translated, it gives CASSTQGANTGELFF. The chain combines TRBV5-6 with TRBJ2-2, with 8 positions matching TRBD1. Germline V gene lookup returns CDR1 SGHDT and CDR2 YYEEEE. The CDR3 loop spans 15 amino acids. V shed 4 bases, J shed 0 bases, and the junction held 2 bases outside the gene matches. The full variable domain, its missing parts supplied by reference TRBV5-6 and TRBJ2-2, is DAGVTQSPTHLIKTRGQQVTLRCSPKSGHDTVSWYQQALGQGPQFIFQYYEEEERQRGNFPDRFSGHQFPNYSSELNVNALLLGDSALYLCASSTQGANTGELFFGEGSRLTVL.

V usage is TRBV10-3 and J usage is TRBJ2-3; possibly TRBD1 for D (5 bases). This CDR3 is 13 amino acids long. Per the germline V gene, CDR1 is ENHRY and CDR2 is SYGVKD. V shed 6 bases and J shed 1 base, with 8 bases lying between them. As DNA, the CDR3 is TGTGCCATCAGAGAACAGGGCACAGATACGCAGTATTTT. Protein sequence: CAIREQGTDTQYF.

In its sample, this clonotype was seen many times. The chain couples TRBV12-3 or TRBV12-4 to TRBJ2-7; 7 nucleotides line up with TRBD1. The CDR3 covers 13 residues. V shed 3 bases and J 6 bases; nucleotides not matched to a gene: 5. CDR3 sequence: CASSFTGVLEQYF. The DNA for the CDR3 is TGTGCCAGCAGTTTTACAGGGGTCCTCGAGCAGTACTTC.

J is TRBJ2-1 and V is TRBV9, with D uncertain. CDR3 length: 15 residues. Trimming stripped 3 bases from V and 9 bases from J, with 19 bases between. From germline, CDR1 is SGDLS and CDR2 YYNGEE. Here the CDR3 reads CASSGGGVGLFEQFF. CDR3 sequence (DNA): TGTGCCAGCAGCGGTGGTGGGGTGGGCCTTTTTGAGCAGTTCTTC.

This clonotype occurred a few times. The V gene is TRBV6-2 or TRBV6-3, the J gene TRBJ2-1, with D maybe TRBD2 (6 bases). Germline loops: CDR1 MNHEY, CDR2 SVGEGT. The ends were cut back, 6 bases at V and 11 bases at J, with 17 bases in the middle. This CDR3 contains 13 residues. This chain's CDR3 is CASSQGTLPKQFF. The CDR3 bases are TGTGCCAGCAGCCAAGGGACTCTCCCAAAGCAGTTCTTC.

The chain employs TRBV12-5 and TRBJ2-1; possible D gene TRBD1, 6 bases. Trimming stripped 6 bases from V and 7 bases from J, with 16 bases between. CDR1 and CDR2 (germline): LGHNT, FRNRAP. The CDR3 has 14 residues. CDR3 in DNA: TGTGCTAGTGGAGCAACCGACAGGCGGAATGAGCAGTTCTTC. This gives the protein CASGATDRRNEQFF.

The rearrangement links TRBV6-5 to TRBJ2-1; 11 positions agree with TRBD2. Germline V lookup: CDR1 MNHEY, CDR2 SVGAGI. The CDR3 covers 14 residues. J was trimmed by 4 bases and V by 6 bases; bases with no gene match: 2. CDR3 DNA sequence: TGTGCCAGCAGAGCTAGCGGGGGGTACAATGAGCAGTTCTTC. This encodes CASRASGGYNEQFF.

This clonotype was detected only a few times. Compared with germline, one end of the junction differs, possibly owing to a read error. J is TRBJ1-1 and V is TRBV4-2, with 7 positions matching TRBD1. Germline values: CDR1 LGHNA, CDR2 YNFKEQ. This CDR3 has 16 amino acids. This CDR3 is CASSQEGGRGPTEALF. CDR3 sequence (DNA): TGTGCCAGCAGCCAAGAAGGCGGGAGGGGGCCGACTGAAGCTCTCTTT.

The chain uses TRBV18 and TRBJ1-4; D is possibly TRBD1 (6 bases). The CDR3 is 16 residues long. Germline lookup yields CDR1 KGHSH and CDR2 LQKENI. V was cut by 3 bases and J by 6 bases, with 17 bases left in between. CDR3 region: CASSPRGVESYEKLFF. CDR3 DNA sequence: TGTGCCAGCTCACCGAGGGGGGTTGAGTCATATGAAAAACTGTTTTTT. Complete variable domain (other parts from reference TRBV18 and TRBJ1-4): NAGVMQNPRHLVRRRGQEARLRCSPMKGHSHVYWYRQLPEEGLKFMVYLQKENIIDESGMPKERFSAEFPKEGPSILRIQQVVRGDSAAYFCASSPRGVESYEKLFFGSGTQLSVL.

The rearrangement links TRBV20-1 to TRBJ1-3; a weak D match, TRBD1 (6 bases). Trimming pared 2 bases from V and 1 base from J, leaving 9 bases between. This CDR3 is 14 amino acids long. Germline V lookup: CDR1 DFQATT, CDR2 SNEGSKA (reference sequence). The CDR3 DNA reads TGCAGTGCTAGAAAAGGGGGATCTGGAAACACCATATATTTT. Translating it yields CSARKGGSGNTIYF.